Presented here are 14 T cell receptor beta chains from one specimen sequenced in a study of CD8+ T cells in alopecia areata. The sequencing template was cDNA reverse transcribed from extracted RNA. The protocol was immunoSEQ multiplex PCR, while the TCRdb copy is restricted to in-frame clones and leaves out a portion. The sample holds 180,000 or so clones, about 72% seen once. The sample was CD8+ T cells sorted from blood, taken at week 0. The receptors come from a human donor with alopecia areata.

This clone has a handful of counts. The chain is built from TRBV6-4 and TRBJ2-3, with 8 bases identical to TRBD1. Germline loops: CDR1 MRHNA, CDR2 SNTAGT. After removal of 6 bases from V and 10 bases from J, the junction contained 15 bases not matched to a gene. This CDR3 comprises 15 residues. CDR3 residues: CASSLHQGDRQAQYF. CDR3 sequence (DNA): TGTGCCAGCAGCCTACACCAAGGGGACAGGCAAGCGCAGTATTTT.

The chain links TRBV5-1 to TRBJ2-3; D ambiguous. V lost 0 bases and J lost 2, with 7 bases in between. The V gene's germline CDR1 is SGHRS and CDR2 YFSETQ. The CDR3 runs 14 residues. CDR3 in DNA: TGCGCCAGCAGCTTGGTTCTGCCCACAGATACGCAGTATTTT. It translates to CASSLVLPTDTQYF.

V and J are TRBV27 and TRBJ1-2; D possibly corresponds to TRBD1 (6 bases). This CDR3 comprises 13 residues. The V and J ends lost 2 bases and 4 bases respectively, with 8 bases between them. Per germline, CDR1 MNHEY and CDR2 SMNVEV (reference sequence). The CDR3 DNA follows: TGTGCCAGCAGTTTAGGGGGCGGCTATGGCTACACCTTC. It is translated as CASSLGGGYGYTF.

The genes are TRBV11-2 and TRBJ2-5; 9 bases map to TRBD2. Germline trimming cut 1 base from V and 5 bases from J; bases unmatched to any gene: 11. Germline-derived CDR1 and CDR2 are SGHAT and FQNNGV. The CDR3 sequence is 17 residues long. The CDR3 DNA follows: TGTGCCAGCAGCTTAGTTCCTAGCGGGGCCCAGGGGGAGACCCAGTACTTC. Translation gives CASSLVPSGAQGETQYF.

The V call is TRBV6-1, the J call TRBJ2-4; weak D call: TRBD1 (5 bases). Germline-derived CDR1 and CDR2 are MNHNS and SASEGT. The CDR3 runs 13 residues. Trimming shortened V by 9 bases and J by 3 bases, and 12 bases separated the two germline ends. The CDR3 DNA is TGTGCCAGTTCAGGGTTCGGCAAAAACATTCAGTACTTC. Translation gives CASSGFGKNIQYF.

This clone was observed a few times. The chain links TRBV30 to TRBJ2-5; D tentatively fits TRBD1 or TRBD2 (5 bases each). The CDR3 length is 13 residues. Trimming shortened V by 0 bases and J by 3 bases, and 8 bases separated the two germline ends. Germline assignment: CDR1 GTSNPN and CDR2 SVGIG (reference sequence). The CDR3 is CAWSVGGEETQYF. CDR3 DNA: TGTGCCTGGAGTGTTGGGGGAGAAGAGACCCAGTACTTC.

This chain connects TRBV4-2 to TRBJ2-2; D is undetermined. Germline CDR1 LGHNA, CDR2 YNFKEQ. This CDR3 comprises 13 residues. Trimming took 4 bases from V and 6 from J, leaving 9 bases between them. CDR3 DNA: TGTGCCAGCAGCCTCTGGACGGCCGGGGAGCTGTTTTTT. This codes for CASSLWTAGELFF.

CDR3 in amino acids: CSVEGGRAVTQYF. DNA for the CDR3: TGCAGCGTTGAGGGGGGGCGAGCTGTGACCCAGTACTTC. The V and J genes are TRBV29-1 and TRBJ2-5, with a tentative D call TRBD2 (7 bases). V dropped 3 bases and J dropped 7 bases, with 15 bases sitting between them. CDR1 and CDR2 from the germline V gene are SQVTM and ANQGSEA. This CDR3 has 13 amino acids.

The rearrangement uses TRBV13 and TRBJ2-3; possibly TRBD1 for D (5 bases). The CDR3 has 13 amino acids. CDR1 PRHDT and CDR2 FYEKMQ come from the germline V gene (reference sequence). With 5 bases removed from V and 1 base from J, the gap between germline ends came to 7 bases. CDR3 sequence reads: CASSDRRTDTQYF. Here the CDR3 DNA reads TGTGCCAGCAGCGACAGACGCACAGATACGCAGTATTTT.

J is TRBJ1-1 and V is TRBV18; D is ambiguous. Germline-derived CDR1 and CDR2 are KGHSH and LQKENI. V was trimmed by 6 bases and J by 0 bases, leaving 23 bases between them. This CDR3 has 18 residues. The CDR3 region has the DNA TGTGCCAGCTCCCAAGAATGGCAGAGTACCACATTGAACACTGAAGCTTTCTTT. Protein: CASSQEWQSTTLNTEAFF.

The rearrangement joins TRBV29-1 to TRBJ2-1, with TRBD1 identical over 10 bases. CDR3 length equals 15 residues. Germline CDR1 SQVTM, CDR2 ANQGSEA. Trimming removed 4 bases from V and 7 bases from J; junction bases left unmatched: 10. The DNA for the CDR3 is TGCAGCGTTGCCGGGACAGGGGTGGTCGGGAATGAGCAGTTCTTC. Encoded protein: CSVAGTGVVGNEQFF.

The chain is built from TRBV27 and TRBJ1-2; no definite D call. Trimming left V 4 bases short and J 7 bases short, with 13 bases between. The CDR3 runs to 13 residues. CDR1 and CDR2 from the germline V gene are MNHEY and SMNVEV (reference sequence). The CDR3 sequence: CASSSVSTTGYTF. In DNA form, the CDR3 reads TGTGCCAGCAGTTCCGTCAGTACCACTGGCTACACCTTC.

This clone turned up a few times. The chain couples TRBV7-6 to TRBJ2-7, with D possibly being TRBD1 or TRBD2 (6 bases each). Trimming took 8 bases from V and 5 from J, leaving 16 bases between them. The CDR3 loop spans 13 amino acids. CDR1 is SGHVS, CDR2 FNYEAQ, per germline. The CDR3 nucleotides are TGTGCCAGCCGGCCCGGGGGCGTGCACGAGCAGTACTTC. Protein: CASRPGGVHEQYF.

This chain joins TRBV20-1 and TRBJ2-7; TRBD1 aligns across 7 bases. Germline assignment: CDR1 DFQATT and CDR2 SNEGSKA (reference sequence). J gave up 4 bases and V 5 bases, and 2 bases lay outside the gene matches. The CDR3 runs to 11 residues. CDR3 coding DNA: TGCAGTGCTGGGACAGATTACGAGCAGTACTTC. Translating gives CSAGTDYEQYF.